The 25 T cell receptor beta chains below come from one sample, sequenced in a study of tumour-infiltrating T cells in Burkitt lymphoma. This table comes from immunoSEQ multiplex PCR, and its TCRdb copy is limited to in-frame clones, with some not included. This sample yields 13,000 or so clones, of which 85% are seen a single time; less than 1.5% belongs to the top ten. Input material: tumor tissue. These receptors all come from a human donor with diffuse large B-cell lymphoma.

There are a few counts of this clone. CDR3 in amino acids: CASSSGDTLNTEAFF. The CDR3 DNA sequence: TGTGCCAGCAGCTCCGGGGACACCTTGAACACTGAAGCTTTCTTT. The chain is built from TRBV9 and TRBJ1-1; TRBD1 is a possible D gene (6 bases). The CDR3 spans 15 residues. Deletions cut 4 bases from V and 0 bases from J, with 13 bases between. CDR1 and CDR2 from the germline V gene are SGDLS and YYNGEE.

The chain has TRBV7-2 and TRBJ1-2, with TRBD1 as a possible D gene (5 bases). Germline CDR1 and CDR2: SGHTA and FQGNSA. The ends were cut back, 4 bases at V and 5 bases at J, with 14 bases in the middle. This CDR3 has 14 residues. The CDR3 region is CASSSPGPRYGYTF. The CDR3 region has the DNA TGTGCCAGCAGCTCCCCGGGACCTCGGTATGGCTACACCTTC.

In this sample, this clone turned up a few times. This chain connects TRBV4-3 to TRBJ2-7; maybe TRBD2 (6 bases). Germline-derived CDR1 and CDR2 are LGHNA and YSLEER. Trimming left V 0 bases short and J 5 bases short, with 14 bases between. There are 15 residues in the CDR3. The CDR3 DNA follows: TGCGCCAGCAGCCAAGATCGTGTGCGGGGAAACGAGCAGTACTTC. As protein: CASSQDRVRGNEQYF.

This clone was detected once. The rearrangement joins TRBV5-4 to TRBJ1-6; 12 nucleotides align to TRBD1. Looked up from germline, CDR1 is SGHNT and CDR2 is YYREEE (reference sequence). V shed 0 bases and J 2 bases; nucleotides not matched to a gene: 6. This CDR3 comprises 19 residues. The CDR3 nucleotides are TGTGCCAGCAGCTTGGGCGGGGGACAGGGGGCAACCTATAATTCACCCCTCCACTTT. Encoded protein: CASSLGGGQGATYNSPLHF.

The chain links TRBV6-1 to TRBJ1-3, with TRBD1 as a possible D gene (6 bases). Trimming took off 5 bases at V and 0 bases at J, with 8 bases between the two ends. This CDR3 has 14 amino acids. CDR1 and CDR2 (germline): MNHNS, SASEGT. Here the CDR3 reads CASSFRGSGNTIYF. CDR3 DNA: TGTGCCAGCAGTTTCAGGGGCTCTGGAAACACCATATATTTT.

V gene TRBV2 combines with J gene TRBJ1-2; the D is unclear. This CDR3 has 12 residues. Trimming left V 2 bases short and J 5 bases short, with 6 bases between. CDR1 and CDR2 (germline): SNHLY, FYNNEI. CDR3 bases: TGTGCCAGCAGTGAACGGGATTATGGCTACACCTTC. Its translation is CASSERDYGYTF.

J is TRBJ1-6 and V is TRBV11-2, with D hard to call. Germline-derived CDR1 and CDR2 are SGHAT and FQNNGV. V lost 0 bases and J lost 6, with 9 bases in between. The CDR3 has 15 residues. CDR3 region: CASSLEAATNSPLHF. The CDR3 DNA sequence: TGTGCCAGCAGCTTAGAGGCGGCTACTAATTCACCCCTCCACTTT.

This chain links TRBV5-1 with TRBJ1-2; 7 bases agree with TRBD1. Trimming took 4 bases from V and 3 from J; bases not matched to a gene: 9. CDR3 size: 15 residues. From germline, CDR1 is SGHRS and CDR2 YFSETQ. CDR3 in DNA: TGCGCCAGCAGCGGAGGGGGCAGGGAAGACTATGGCTACACCTTC. Residues: CASSGGGREDYGYTF.

The chain is built from TRBV7-9 and TRBJ1-4; D gene ambiguous. V lost 1 base and J lost 3, with 6 bases in between. The CDR3 spans 14 residues. Per germline, CDR1 SEHNR and CDR2 FQNEAQ (reference sequence). CDR3 sequence: CASSLGGSNEKLFF. The CDR3 DNA reads TGTGCCAGCAGCTTAGGAGGGTCTAATGAAAAACTGTTTTTT.

The chain is built from TRBV5-1 and TRBJ2-7, with D maybe TRBD2 (5 bases). V gave up 1 base and J gave up 3 bases, with 14 bases separating them. The CDR3 is made up of 15 amino acids. CDR1 is SGHRS, CDR2 YFSETQ, per germline. The CDR3 region has the DNA TGCGCCAGCAGCTTGTTCTCCGGACGGGACTACGAGCAGTACTTC. It is translated as CASSLFSGRDYEQYF.

V is TRBV13 and J is TRBJ1-6; 9 bases match TRBD1. This CDR3 spans 17 amino acids. Trimming took 1 base from V and 5 from J; bases not matched to a gene: 6. Germline assignment: CDR1 PRHDT and CDR2 FYEKMQ (reference sequence). CDR3 DNA sequence: TGTGCCAGCAGCTTAGCGCACGACAGGGGGAATAATTCACCCCTCCACTTT. It encodes CASSLAHDRGNNSPLHF.

V usage is TRBV5-6 and J usage is TRBJ2-7; D is unclear. Between the trimmed V and J ends, which lost 0 bases and 6 bases, there was a span of 13 bases. The germline CDR1 and CDR2 sequences are SGHDT and YYEEEE. The CDR3 is made up of 14 amino acids. The CDR3 DNA sequence: TGTGCCAGCAGCTTGGCACTGCCCCGATCCGAGCAGTACTTC. Translating it yields CASSLALPRSEQYF.

V usage is TRBV7-8 and J usage is TRBJ2-7; 9 bases line up with TRBD1. Germline loops: CDR1 SGHVS, CDR2 FQNEAQ. The CDR3 consists of 14 residues. With V trimmed by 4 bases and J by 2 bases, 3 bases remained unmatched. This CDR3 reads CASSYGTGTYEQYF. The CDR3 coding sequence is TGTGCCAGCAGCTACGGGACAGGGACCTACGAGCAGTACTTC.

This clone was seen a handful of times. V usage is TRBV7-3 and J usage is TRBJ1-6; 7 positions agree with TRBD1. With 6 bases clipped from V and 6 bases from J, the junction kept 5 bases outside the gene matches. Looked up from germline, CDR1 is SGHTA and CDR2 is FQGTGA. This CDR3 contains 14 residues. The CDR3 coding sequence is TGTGCCAGCAGACTGACAGGGCCTAATTCACCCCTCCACTTT. This encodes CASRLTGPNSPLHF.

This chain links TRBV20-1 with TRBJ2-5; D call uncertain. The germline gives CDR1 DFQATT, CDR2 SNEGSKA (reference sequence). The CDR3 covers 10 residues. V was shortened by 5 bases and J by 4 bases, with 5 bases between the two germline ends. In nucleotides, the CDR3 is TGCAGTGCTTCAACAGAGACCCAGTACTTC. Protein: CSASTETQYF.

The table lists this clone with a few counts. V gene TRBV15 combines with J gene TRBJ1-5; D ambiguous. Trimming removed 7 bases from V and 1 base from J, with 14 bases in between. The V gene's germline CDR1 is LNHNV and CDR2 YYDKDF (reference sequence). CDR3 size: 15 residues. For the CDR3, the DNA is TGTGCCACCACCCCCGGGGAGACCAGCAATCAGCCCCAGCATTTT. Protein product: CATTPGETSNQPQHF. Full variable domain (missing parts from reference TRBV15 and TRBJ1-5): DAMVIQNPRYQVTQFGKPVTLSCSQTLNHNVMYWYQQKSSQAPKLLFHYYDKDFNNEADTPDNFQSRRPNTSFCFLDIRSPGLGDTAMYLCATTPGETSNQPQHFGDGTRLSIL.

This chain uses TRBV5-1 with TRBJ1-1, with D possibly being TRBD1 (5 bases). V was cut by 2 bases and J by 0 bases, with 14 bases left in between. The CDR3 runs to 16 residues. Germline lookup yields CDR1 SGHRS and CDR2 YFSETQ. CDR3 nucleotides: TGCGCCAGCAGCTTACTTCCGGGGCCACTGAACACTGAAGCTTTCTTT. The encoded protein is CASSLLPGPLNTEAFF.

J is TRBJ1-2 and V is TRBV29-1; TRBD1 agrees at 12 bases. V was pared by 3 bases and J by 3 bases, with 2 bases of the junction left unmatched. CDR1 and CDR2 from the germline V gene are SQVTM and ANQGSEA. The CDR3 extends over 14 amino acids. CDR3 nucleotides: TGCAGCGTTGAGGGGACAGGGGGCTACTATGGCTACACCTTC. Translated, it gives CSVEGTGGYYGYTF.

V is TRBV6-6 and J is TRBJ2-1, with 9 bases fitting TRBD2. CDR1 and CDR2 from the germline V gene are MNHNY and SVGAGI (reference sequence). The CDR3 loop spans 16 amino acids. V gave up 6 bases and J gave up 2 bases; unmatched junction bases: 8. CDR3 residues: CASSAGGAGTYNEQFF. The CDR3 nucleotides are TGTGCCAGCAGCGCGGGGGGGGCGGGTACCTACAATGAGCAGTTCTTC.

The genes are TRBV4-3 and TRBJ1-4; D gene unclear. V shed 1 base and J shed 12 bases, with 6 bases lying between them. The CDR3 runs to 11 residues. Germline CDR1 LGHNA, CDR2 YSLEER. The CDR3 spells CASSQGPELFF. DNA for the CDR3: TGCGCCAGCAGCCAAGGTCCGGAACTGTTTTTT.

The gene calls are TRBV19 and TRBJ1-1; D is unclear. The V and J ends lost 7 bases and 10 bases respectively, with 13 bases between them. The germline V gene encodes CDR1 LNHDA and CDR2 SQIVND (reference sequence). This CDR3 has 11 amino acids. The CDR3 sequence is CASKTASRAFF. The CDR3 coding sequence is TGTGCCAGTAAGACGGCGAGCCGAGCTTTCTTT.

The chain is built from TRBV7-2 and TRBJ2-7; 9 bases agree with TRBD2. This CDR3 has 16 amino acids. After removal of 5 bases from V and 2 bases from J, the junction contained 10 bases not matched to a gene. Germline V gives CDR1 SGHTA, CDR2 FQGNSA. This CDR3 reads CASSMLIAGETYEQYF. DNA of the CDR3: TGTGCCAGCAGCATGCTTATAGCGGGGGAAACCTACGAGCAGTACTTC.

CDR3: CASSYHRDRNTGELFF. Here the CDR3 DNA reads TGTGCCAGCAGTTATCACCGGGACAGGAACACCGGGGAGCTGTTTTTT. The V call is TRBV9, the J call TRBJ2-2; 7 nucleotides match TRBD1. Losses at the gene ends were 5 bases for V and 1 base for J; bases not matched to a gene: 8. Germline values: CDR1 SGDLS, CDR2 YYNGEE. CDR3 length equals 16 residues.

This chain joins TRBV6-5 and TRBJ2-5; D remains unclear. The length of the CDR3 is 12 residues. CDR1 is MNHEY, CDR2 SVGAGI, per germline. V was trimmed by 6 bases and J by 10 bases, leaving 15 bases between them. The CDR3 is CASSRPGLGQYF. The CDR3 nucleotides read TGTGCCAGCAGCCGACCGGGTTTGGGCCAGTACTTC.

CDR3 sequence (DNA): TGTGCCAGCAGTCCTATAGCGGGAGCCTACAATGAGCAGTTCTTC. Its translation: CASSPIAGAYNEQFF. This rearrangement joins TRBV11-2 to TRBJ2-1; 9 bases align to TRBD2. This CDR3 region has 15 residues. V shed 6 bases, J shed 2 bases, and the junction held 5 bases outside the gene matches. From germline, CDR1 is SGHAT and CDR2 FQNNGV.